The entry that follows covers one T cell receptor (beta chain) sequence. As yet, its antigen is unknown. Clones were sequenced by immunoSEQ multiplex PCR, and TCRdb holds only the in-frame ones, with some missing. The data hold roughly 410,000 clones, with about 83% observed a single time. The data were taken from a study of Ad26.COV2.S vaccination and SARS-CoV-2 variants. Study-level background: Donor got 5x10^10 or 1x10^11 viral particles of Ad26.COV2.S.

As to treatment: around 19 received Ad26.COV2.S at low or high dose, single or two shots; several received placebo; per-sample allocation not given. Vaccine and placebo recipients were sampled on day 63 after the first injection. Points from the study as a whole: Vaccine and placebo recipients had comparable breadth of non-spike TCRs. People given the vaccine had a wider spike-specific TCR breadth than placebo recipients did.

Sequencing was performed on peripheral blood, taken in a trial of Ad26.COV2.S vaccine versus placebo. This receptor was taken from a person between 18 and 59 years old who received the Ad26.COV2.S COVID-19 vaccine or a placebo.

The CDR3 here is CASSPTLTGEQFF. The CDR3 DNA reads as TGTGCCAGCAGCCCAACACTGACCGGTGAGCAGTTCTTC. V and J are TRBV7-3 and TRBJ2-1; D unclear. V lost 5 bases and J 9 bases, leaving 14 bases between the germline ends. This CDR3 comprises 13 residues. Germline V gives CDR1 SGHTA, CDR2 FQGTGA.